This T cell receptor beta chain was obtained from a study of T cells after somatic rescue of genetic block. Method: immunoSEQ multiplex PCR; TCRdb's copy keeps in-frame clones and lacks some. The repertoire consists of under 150,000 clones, with 90% to 95% occurring once and the leading ten covering about 1.5%. The CDR3 sequence is 14 residues long. The germline V gene encodes CDR1 SGDLS and CDR2 YYNGEE. Unmatched junction bases numbered 4, after V lost 3 bases and J lost 7 bases. This receptor was identified in a woman in her late teens or twenties. The sequencing input was peripheral blood mononuclear cells (PBMCs). The rearrangement uses TRBV9 and TRBJ1-4; 9 bases agree with TRBD1. The CDR3 spells CASSAQGAFEKLFF. The CDR3 DNA is TGTGCCAGCAGCGCACAGGGGGCCTTTGAAAAACTGTTTTTT.